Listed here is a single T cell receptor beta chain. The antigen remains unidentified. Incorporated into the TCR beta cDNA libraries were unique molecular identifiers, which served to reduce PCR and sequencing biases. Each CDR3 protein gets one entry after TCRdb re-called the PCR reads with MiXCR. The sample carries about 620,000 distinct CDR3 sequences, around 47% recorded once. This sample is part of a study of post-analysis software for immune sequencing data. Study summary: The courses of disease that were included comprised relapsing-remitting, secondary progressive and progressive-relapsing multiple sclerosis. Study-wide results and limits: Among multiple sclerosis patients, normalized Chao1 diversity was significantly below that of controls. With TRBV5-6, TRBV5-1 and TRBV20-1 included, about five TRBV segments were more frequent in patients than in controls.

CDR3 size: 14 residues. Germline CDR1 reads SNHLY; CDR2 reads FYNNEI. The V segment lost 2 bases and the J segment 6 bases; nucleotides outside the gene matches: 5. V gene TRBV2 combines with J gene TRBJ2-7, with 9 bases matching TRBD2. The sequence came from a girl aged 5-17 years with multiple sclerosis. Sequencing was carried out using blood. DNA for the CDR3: TGTGCCAGCAGTGAATATAGCGGGAGCGGCGAGCAGTACTTC. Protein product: CASSEYSGSGEQYF.